The rows below give T cell receptor beta chains drawn from one sample of a study of metastatic and nonmetastatic thyroid tumors. Using MiXCR, TCRdb re-called clones from the PCR reads. Among 50,000 or so clones, approximately 20% were seen once, and the ten largest hold 3% to 4%. The sequenced sample consisted of blood. These receptors all come from a male donor with papillary thyroid cancer or a benign thyroid nodule (not recorded which). Some clones in this sample may be carry-over from other donors' samples. Each CDR3 is given with its conserved first and last residue. D genes are given only for firm matches. Expanded clones get a size class; other rows say once, few or many, or leave the size out.

clone_size | j_call | v_call | d_call | cdr3_nt | cdr3_aa
- | TRBJ1-4 | TRBV30 | - | TGTGCCTGGAGTCTAAACATGGTATTAGGTGGTCCTAATGAAGAACTGTTTTTT | CAWSLNMVLGGPNEELFF
- | TRBJ2-7 | TRBV6-1 | TRBD2 | TGTGCCATCAGTCAGGGGTCTTCGGGAGGGGGAAGCTACGGGCAGTACTTC | CAISQGSSGGGSYGQYF
many | TRBJ2-5 | TRBV24-1 | TRBD1 | TGTGCCACCAGTGATCCCCAGGGACAGGGGTACAAAGAGACCCAGTACTTC | CATSDPQGQGYKETQYF
- | TRBJ1-5 | TRBV30 | TRBD1 | TGTGCCTGGAGTCCAAAACAGGGGACTCAGCCCCAGCATTTT | CAWSPKQGTQPQHF
- | TRBJ1-5 | TRBV7-8 | - | TGTGCCAGCAGCTTAGGACGGGGGGAAAGCAATCAGCCCCAGCATTTT | CASSLGRGESNQPQHF
- | TRBJ1-6 | TRBV2 | - | TGTGCCAGCAGTGTGATCGGAACCGAGTATAATTCACCCCTCCACTTT | CASSVIGTEYNSPLHF
few | TRBJ2-1 | TRBV12-3/TRBV12-4 | TRBD2 | TGTGCCAGCAGCCCCGTACTAGCGGTAGGGAACAATGAGCAGTTCTTC | CASSPVLAVGNNEQFF
- | TRBJ2-6 | TRBV5-4 | TRBD1 | TGTGCCAGCAGCTTGAGCAGGGGGCTGGCTGGGGCCAACGTCCTGACTTTC | CASSLSRGLAGANVLTF
many | TRBJ1-6 | TRBV2 | - | TGTGCCAGCAGTGAAAGGGATGTCCGGCGGAGTAATTCACCCCTCCACTTT | CASSERDVRRSNSPLHF
many | TRBJ1-1 | TRBV9 | - | TGTGCCAGCAGCGTACAGGGACACCTGAACACTGAAGCTTTCTTT | CASSVQGHLNTEAFF